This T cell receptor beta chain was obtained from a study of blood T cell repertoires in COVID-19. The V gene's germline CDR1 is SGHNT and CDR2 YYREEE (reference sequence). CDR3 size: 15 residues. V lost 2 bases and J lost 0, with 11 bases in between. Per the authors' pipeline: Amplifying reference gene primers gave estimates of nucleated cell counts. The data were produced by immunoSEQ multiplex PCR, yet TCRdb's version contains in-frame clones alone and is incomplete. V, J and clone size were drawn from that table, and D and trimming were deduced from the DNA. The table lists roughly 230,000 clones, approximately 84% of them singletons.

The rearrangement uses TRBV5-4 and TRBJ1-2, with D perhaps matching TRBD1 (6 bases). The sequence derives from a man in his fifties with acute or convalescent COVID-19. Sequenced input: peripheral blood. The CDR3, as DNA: TGTGCCAGCAGCTTATCAGGGGCCCCTAACTATGGCTACACCTTC. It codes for CASSLSGAPNYGYTF. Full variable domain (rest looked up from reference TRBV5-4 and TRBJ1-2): ETGVTQSPTHLIKTRGQQVTLRCSSQSGHNTVSWYQQALGQGPQFIFQYYREEENGRGNFPPRFSGLQFPNYSSELNVNALELDDSALYLCASSLSGAPNYGYTFGSGTRLTVV.